This TCR beta chain comes out of a study of T cell clones after liver transplantation. Looking at the study overall: Draws occurred before transplant, before withdrawal, and after complete or failed withdrawal.

Findings and caveats of the study: Circulating graft-donor-reactive CD4 TCRbeta sequences fell significantly post-transplant in 5 of 8 subjects.

CD3+CD4+ and CD3+CD8+ cells were FACS-sorted from thawed unstimulated PBMCs. This clone was picked up one time. Its antigen remains unidentified. Libraries were prepared by immunoSEQ multiplex PCR; TCRdb keeps only in-frame clonotypes and omits some of them. The sample lists roughly 23,000 clones; over 85% were seen once. The CDR3 has 13 residues. Germline trimming cut 6 bases from V and 8 bases from J; bases unmatched to any gene: 8. Germline loops: CDR1 MNHEY, CDR2 SVGAGI. The TCR comes from a human patient who received a liver transplant. The graft donor may have given rise to some T cells. The source was CD8+ T cells from blood, collected roughly 25 months after liver transplant. J is TRBJ1-2 and V is TRBV6-5; the match to TRBD1 covers 8 bases. CDR3 sequence: CASSPYRGKGYTF. CDR3 in DNA: TGTGCCAGCAGCCCATACAGGGGGAAAGGCTACACCTTC.